The 26 T cell receptor beta chains below all came from one sample that was sequenced in a study of T-cell reconstitution after alpha-beta-depleted transplantation in children. The TCRbeta library was prepared with unique molecular identifiers. From the PCR reads, TCRdb called clonotypes with MiXCR, one entry per CDR3 protein. The sample yields hundreds of thousands of distinct CDR3 sequences, approximately 14% seen once. The specimen was PBMCs, collected before TCRalphabeta/CD19-depleted stem cell transplant. The source of these receptors is a girl aged 2 to 10 with congenital amegakaryocytic thrombocytopenia, due to receive a stem cell transplant.

This clonotype has a handful of counts. The chain links TRBV7-3 to TRBJ2-3; D gene unclear. This CDR3 comprises 14 residues. From germline, CDR1 is SGHTA and CDR2 FQGTGA. The germline V and J ends were trimmed by 1 base and 6 bases, with 11 bases remaining between them. The DNA for the CDR3 is TGTGCCAGCAGCTTAAGAGCGCGTCCGGATACGCAGTATTTT. As protein: CASSLRARPDTQYF.

This clonotype was recorded at least ten times. V and J are TRBV5-1 and TRBJ2-2, with 7 bases that match TRBD1. The germline gives CDR1 SGHRS, CDR2 YFSETQ. Trimming removed 4 bases from V and 4 bases from J; junction bases left unmatched: 4. This CDR3 region has 14 residues. Here the CDR3 reads CASSLNRGTGELFF. CDR3 DNA: TGCGCCAGCAGCCTCAACAGGGGCACCGGGGAGCTGTTTTTT. The complete variable domain, with remaining parts taken from reference TRBV5-1 and TRBJ2-2, reads KAGVTQTPRYLIKTRGQQVTLSCSPISGHRSVSWYQQTPGQGLQFLFEYFSETQRNKGNFPGRFSGRQFSNSRSEMNVSTLELGDSALYLCASSLNRGTGELFFGEGSRLTVL.

About this clonotype: Without the conserved terminal phenylalanine or tryptophan, this CDR3 likely stems from a read error. The chain joins TRBV5-1 to TRBJ1-3; D uncertain. Between the trimmed V and J ends, which lost 4 bases and 0 bases, there was a span of 5 bases. The CDR3 is made up of 13 amino acids. CDR1 is SGHRS and CDR2 is YFSETQ in the germline V gene. Written as DNA, the CDR3 is TGCGCCAGCAGCCTTCCCTCTGGAAACACCATATATTCT. Its protein is CASSLPSGNTIYS.

This chain links TRBV12-3 or TRBV12-4 with TRBJ2-1, with 7 bases that match TRBD2. After removal of 6 bases from V and 8 bases from J, the junction contained 10 bases not matched to a gene. The CDR3 covers 14 residues. CDR3 amino acids: CASRNGRFGHEQFF. The CDR3 DNA is TGTGCCAGCAGGAACGGGAGGTTTGGGCATGAGCAGTTCTTC.

The chain couples TRBV5-1 to TRBJ1-5, with a possible D match to TRBD1 (5 bases). The germline gives CDR1 SGHRS, CDR2 YFSETQ. This CDR3 comprises 14 residues. V was shortened by 8 bases and J by 4 bases, with 16 bases between the two germline ends. The chain's CDR3 is CARVDSPKNQPQHF. As DNA, the CDR3 is TGCGCCAGAGTAGACAGTCCCAAAAATCAGCCCCAGCATTTT.

This clonotype has at least ten counts. V is TRBV12-3 or TRBV12-4 and J is TRBJ1-5; D gene unclear. The CDR3 has 13 amino acids. V shed 6 bases and J shed 6 bases, with 12 bases lying between them. CDR3 in amino acids: CASSLGGGQPQHF. In DNA form, the CDR3 reads TGTGCCAGCAGCTTGGGAGGAGGTCAGCCCCAGCATTTT.

This clonotype was counted many times. The chain recombines TRBV7-9 with TRBJ2-1; D gene unclear. This CDR3 comprises 15 residues. Per germline, CDR1 SEHNR and CDR2 FQNEAQ (reference sequence). Trimming left V 5 bases short and J 0 bases short, with 11 bases between. The chain's CDR3 is CASSHRLSSYNEQFF. The CDR3 DNA reads TGTGCCAGCAGCCACAGATTAAGCTCCTACAATGAGCAGTTCTTC.

This clonotype was seen many times. J is TRBJ2-3 and V is TRBV12-3 or TRBV12-4; 9 bases line up with TRBD1. With 6 bases clipped from V and 2 bases from J, the junction kept 6 bases outside the gene matches. The CDR3 consists of 15 residues. The DNA of the CDR3 is TGTGCCAGCAGCAAGGGGACAGGGAACACAGATACGCAGTATTTT. Translation: CASSKGTGNTDTQYF.

This clonotype was recorded many times. The chain carries TRBV29-1 and TRBJ1-1; 8 nucleotides align to TRBD1. This CDR3 comprises 13 residues. Trimming at V came to 7 bases and at J to 1 base, leaving 5 bases not matched to a gene. Per the germline V gene, CDR1 is SQVTM and CDR2 is ANQGSEA. The CDR3 region is CSASDRGNTEAFF. In DNA form, the CDR3 reads TGCAGCGCTTCCGACAGGGGGAACACTGAAGCTTTCTTT.

This chain joins TRBV7-8 and TRBJ2-3; D is unclear. The CDR3 contains 15 residues. V was cut by 1 base and J by 1 base, with 9 bases left in between. Germline V gene sequence: CDR1 SGHVS, CDR2 FQNEAQ. The CDR3 here is CASSLEGLGTDTQYF. CDR3 DNA: TGTGCCAGCAGCTTAGAGGGCTTGGGCACAGATACGCAGTATTTT.

This clonotype has more than one count but fewer than ten. J is TRBJ1-2 and V is TRBV20-1, with D tentatively TRBD1 (5 bases). The germline V and J ends were trimmed by 4 bases and 13 bases, with 19 bases remaining between them. The CDR3 sequence is 12 residues long. Germline CDR1 reads DFQATT; CDR2 reads SNEGSKA (reference sequence). The CDR3 sequence is CSATSQGVGSTF. CDR3 DNA sequence: TGCAGTGCTACCTCTCAGGGAGTGGGCAGCACCTTC.

The rearrangement joins TRBV12-3 or TRBV12-4 to TRBJ2-3; the D gene is possibly TRBD2 (5 bases). Trimming shortened V by 5 bases and J by 4 bases, and 16 bases separated the two germline ends. The CDR3 totals 15 residues. Here the CDR3 DNA reads TGTGCCAGCAGTCAACTAGATCCTCTCCCAGATACGCAGTATTTT. Amino acids: CASSQLDPLPDTQYF.

This clonotype was observed a few times. The chain has TRBV11-1 and TRBJ2-5; 10 bases line up with TRBD2. The V segment lost 8 bases and the J segment 5 bases; nucleotides outside the gene matches: 8. The CDR3 is made up of 14 amino acids. The germline gives CDR1 SGHAT, CDR2 FQDESV (reference sequence). CDR3 in amino acids: CASGPSGSLETQYF. The CDR3 DNA is TGTGCCAGCGGACCTAGCGGGAGTTTGGAGACCCAGTACTTC.

This clonotype was detected many times. The rearrangement links TRBV5-1 to TRBJ2-1, with TRBD2 matching over 7 bases. Trimming at V came to 7 bases and at J to 0 bases, leaving 22 bases not matched to a gene. The CDR3 extends over 20 amino acids. Germline lookup yields CDR1 SGHRS and CDR2 YFSETQ. The CDR3 reads CASYSLETMAGVASYNEQFF. The CDR3 nucleotides are TGCGCCAGCTACTCCTTGGAAACTATGGCGGGAGTAGCCTCCTACAATGAGCAGTTCTTC.

The chain employs TRBV7-7 and TRBJ2-2; D may be TRBD1 (6 bases). Germline V gene lookup returns CDR1 SSHAT and CDR2 FNYEAQ (reference sequence). V lost 5 bases and J lost 6, with 10 bases in between. The CDR3 has 13 residues. DNA for the CDR3: TGTGCCAGCAGCCATGGACAGCCCGGGGAGCTGTTTTTT. It specifies CASSHGQPGELFF.

This clonotype was picked up many times. The chain uses TRBV7-9 and TRBJ2-5, with 7 bases aligning to TRBD2. Per the germline V gene, CDR1 is SEHNR and CDR2 is FQNEAQ (reference sequence). The CDR3 runs 14 residues. J was trimmed by 1 base and V by 5 bases; bases with no gene match: 4. This CDR3 is CASSILAGQETQYF. Written as DNA, the CDR3 is TGTGCCAGCAGCATTTTAGCGGGCCAAGAGACCCAGTACTTC.

This clonotype was counted ten times or more. This chain links TRBV29-1 with TRBJ1-3, with D possibly being TRBD1 (5 bases). This CDR3 comprises 13 residues. V lost 4 bases and J lost 0, with 7 bases in between. CDR1 is SQVTM and CDR2 is ANQGSEA in the germline V gene. CDR3: CSVGGNSGNTIYF. In DNA form, the CDR3 reads TGCAGCGTTGGGGGGAACTCTGGAAACACCATATATTTT.

The table lists this clonotype with many counts. J is TRBJ1-2 and V is TRBV4-2; a weak D match, TRBD1 (6 bases). Between the trimmed V and J ends, which lost 0 bases and 8 bases, there was a span of 10 bases. Germline CDR1 reads LGHNA; CDR2 reads YNFKEQ. This CDR3 has 13 residues. CDR3 residues: CASSQDRGPGYTF. The CDR3 DNA reads as TGTGCCAGCAGCCAAGACAGGGGCCCCGGCTACACCTTC.

The chain has TRBV7-2 and TRBJ2-1; 10 bases are shared with TRBD2. The V gene end was trimmed by 4 bases and the J gene end by 5 bases; junction bases not matched to a gene: 5. Per the germline V gene, CDR1 is SGHTA and CDR2 is FQGNSA. CDR3 size: 15 residues. DNA for the CDR3: TGTGCCAGCAGCTCTAGCGGGAGATCGGACAATGAGCAGTTCTTC. It codes for CASSSSGRSDNEQFF.

Many counts were recorded for this clonotype. This chain connects TRBV20-1 to TRBJ1-4; D remains ambiguous. V lost 3 bases, J lost 7 bases, and 15 bases lay in between. The CDR3 is 14 residues long. The germline V gene encodes CDR1 DFQATT and CDR2 SNEGSKA (reference sequence). The chain's CDR3 is CSASLSTLGEKLFF. The CDR3 DNA sequence: TGCAGTGCTAGTTTGTCCACGTTGGGTGAAAAACTGTTTTTT.

V is TRBV20-1 and J is TRBJ2-1; D may be TRBD2 (6 bases). The CDR3 is made up of 19 amino acids. Trimming took off 3 bases at V and 0 bases at J, with 24 bases between the two ends. The germline gives CDR1 DFQATT, CDR2 SNEGSKA (reference sequence). The CDR3 DNA reads as TGCAGTGCTAGGGCCCGCGGGACTTTTCCCCGTCTCTCCTACAATGAGCAGTTCTTC. Translating gives CSARARGTFPRLSYNEQFF.

This clonotype was counted many times. The J gene is TRBJ2-5, the V gene TRBV14; weak D call: TRBD2 (6 bases). V shed 6 bases and J shed 4 bases, with 18 bases lying between them. Per germline, CDR1 SGHDN and CDR2 FVKESK. This CDR3 spans 15 amino acids. CDR3: CASSDGRMLIETQYF. The DNA for the CDR3 is TGTGCCAGCAGTGACGGGAGAATGTTGATAGAGACCCAGTACTTC.

This clonotype was observed a few times. The chain uses TRBV6-8 and TRBJ2-1; D not certain. The V gene lost 7 bases and the J gene lost 3 bases, with 19 bases spanning the gap. Germline V lookup: CDR1 MNHGY, CDR2 SAAAGT. This CDR3 contains 16 residues. The CDR3 sequence: CASNGDGLGNYNEQFF. The CDR3 nucleotides are TGTGCCAGCAACGGCGACGGCCTGGGGAACTACAATGAGCAGTTCTTC.

The rearrangement links TRBV20-1 to TRBJ2-1; D tentatively fits TRBD1 or TRBD2 (5 bases each). Trimming left V 4 bases short and J 10 bases short, with 26 bases between. Germline CDR1 is DFQATT and CDR2 is SNEGSKA (reference sequence). There are 16 residues in the CDR3. The CDR3 loop is CSATIPRDGRSYEQFF. The CDR3 nucleotides are TGCAGTGCTACCATTCCCCGGGACGGTCGTTCTTACGAGCAGTTCTTC.

This clonotype was found many times. The rearrangement joins TRBV29-1 to TRBJ2-2, with a tentative D call TRBD2 (6 bases). This CDR3 spans 14 amino acids. Trimming removed 6 bases at V and 0 bases at J, with 11 bases between. Germline-derived CDR1 and CDR2 are SQVTM and ANQGSEA. CDR3 coding DNA: TGCAGCGTCGCTCGGGAGACGAACACCGGGGAGCTGTTTTTT. Protein sequence: CSVARETNTGELFF.

This clonotype appeared many times. The chain has TRBV12-3 or TRBV12-4 and TRBJ2-1; TRBD1 agrees at 9 bases. V lost 6 bases to trimming and J lost 4 bases; unmatched junction nucleotides: 7. This CDR3 is built from 15 residues. This CDR3 reads CASSRTGGGYNEQFF. The CDR3 DNA follows: TGTGCCAGCAGCCGAACAGGGGGCGGATACAATGAGCAGTTCTTC.